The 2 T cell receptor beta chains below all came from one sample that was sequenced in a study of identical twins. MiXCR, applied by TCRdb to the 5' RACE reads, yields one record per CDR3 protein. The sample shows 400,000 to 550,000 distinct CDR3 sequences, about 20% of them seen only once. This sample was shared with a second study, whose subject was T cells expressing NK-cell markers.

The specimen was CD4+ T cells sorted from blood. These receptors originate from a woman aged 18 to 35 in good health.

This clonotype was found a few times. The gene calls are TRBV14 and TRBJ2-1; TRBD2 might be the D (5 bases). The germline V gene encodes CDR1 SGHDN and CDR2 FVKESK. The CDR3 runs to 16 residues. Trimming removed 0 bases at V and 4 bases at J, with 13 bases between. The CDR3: CASSQDPRRTYNEQFF. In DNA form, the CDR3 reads TGTGCCAGCAGCCAAGATCCCAGACGGACTTACAATGAGCAGTTCTTC.

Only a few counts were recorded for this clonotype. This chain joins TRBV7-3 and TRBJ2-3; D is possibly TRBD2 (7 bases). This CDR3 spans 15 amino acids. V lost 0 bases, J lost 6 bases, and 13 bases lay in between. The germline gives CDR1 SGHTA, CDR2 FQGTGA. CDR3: CASSLTLRGADTQYF. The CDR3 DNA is TGTGCCAGCAGCTTAACTCTTCGGGGGGCGGATACGCAGTATTTT.